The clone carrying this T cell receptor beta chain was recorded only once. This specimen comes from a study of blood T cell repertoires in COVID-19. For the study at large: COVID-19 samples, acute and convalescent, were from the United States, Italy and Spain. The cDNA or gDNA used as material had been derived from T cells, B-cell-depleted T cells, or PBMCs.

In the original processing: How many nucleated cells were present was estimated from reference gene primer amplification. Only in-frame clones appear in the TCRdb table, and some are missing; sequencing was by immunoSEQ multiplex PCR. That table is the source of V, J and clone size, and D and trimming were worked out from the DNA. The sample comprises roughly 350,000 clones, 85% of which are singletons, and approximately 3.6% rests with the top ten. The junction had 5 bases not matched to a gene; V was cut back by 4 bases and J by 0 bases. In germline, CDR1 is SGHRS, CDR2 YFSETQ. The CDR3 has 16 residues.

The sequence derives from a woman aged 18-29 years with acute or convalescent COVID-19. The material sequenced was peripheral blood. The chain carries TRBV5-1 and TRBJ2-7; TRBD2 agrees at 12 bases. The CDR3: CASSLTSGGRSYEQYF. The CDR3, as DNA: TGCGCCAGCAGCCTGACTAGCGGGGGCCGCTCCTACGAGCAGTACTTC.